This T cell receptor beta chain was identified during a study of T cell repertoires in cytomegalovirus infection. Across the study: The public TCR beta signatures pointed to both CMV infection and matching HLA type. Study results and limitations: The cumulative frequency of public TCR beta families identified carriers of CMV plus the relevant HLA. In two of eight donors, the top clonotype was HLA-C-restricted CMV-specific.

MiXCR was run by TCRdb on the reads, yielding one entry per CDR3 protein. Among around 120,000 distinct CDR3 sequences listed, roughly 9% were seen once. The germline V gene has CDR1 MNHNY and CDR2 SVGAGI (reference sequence). The V and J ends lost 7 bases and 3 bases, in that order; junction bases with no gene match: 6. This CDR3 is built from 14 residues. This clonotype came up many times. Its target is not known. The sequence was obtained from a human donor in good health (CMV status not recorded). Some clones in this sample may be carry-over from other donors' samples. V and J are TRBV6-6 and TRBJ1-2; TRBD1 agrees at 9 bases. The sequencing input was PBMCs. The CDR3 DNA is TGTGCCAGCACTGGGGACAGGGCTTACTATGGCTACACCTTC. Amino acids: CASTGDRAYYGYTF.